One and the same sample provided the 16 T cell receptor beta chains below, sequenced in a study of OX40 agonist ivuxolimab in advanced cancers. Repertoires were generated with immunoSEQ multiplex PCR, while TCRdb's copy carries only in-frame clones and drops some. Of roughly 80,000 clones listed, 65% to 90% are singletons. This specimen was CD4+ or CD8+ T cells sorted from blood, taken in a trial of the OX40 agonist ivuxolimab. The receptor set was obtained from an adult with an advanced solid tumor such as melanoma, head and neck, liver or kidney cancer.

The V gene is TRBV7-2, the J gene TRBJ2-3; maybe TRBD2 (5 bases). The CDR3 loop spans 12 amino acids. V dropped 5 bases and J dropped 4 bases, with 7 bases sitting between them. CDR1 and CDR2 from the germline V gene are SGHTA and FQGNSA. The CDR3 DNA reads as TGTGCCAGCAGCCGAGGGCCAGATACGCAGTATTTT. Amino acids: CASSRGPDTQYF. The whole variable domain, filled in from reference TRBV7-2 and TRBJ2-3, reads GAGVSQSPSNKVTEKGKDVELRCDPISGHTALYWYRQSLGQGLEFLIYFQGNSAPDKSGLPSDRFSAERTGGSVSTLTIQRTQQEDSAVYLCASSRGPDTQYFGPGTRLTVL.

The gene calls are TRBV29-1 and TRBJ1-3, with a weak D call TRBD1 (6 bases). Germline V CDR1 and CDR2: SQVTM, ANQGSEA. The CDR3 loop spans 14 amino acids. V was cut by 4 bases and J by 0 bases, with 10 bases left in between. CDR3 residues: CSVVGQLSGNTIYF. The CDR3 DNA reads TGCAGCGTTGTAGGACAGCTCTCTGGAAACACCATATATTTT. The full variable domain, completed using reference TRBV29-1 and TRBJ1-3, is SAVISQKPSRDICQRGTSLTIQCQVDSQVTMMFWYRQQPGQSLTLIATANQGSEATYESGFVIDKFPISRPNLTFSTLTVSNMSPEDSSIYLCSVVGQLSGNTIYFGEGSWLTVV.

The CDR3 bases are TGCGCCAGCAGCTTGGGAGAGGGTAATTCACCCCTCCACTTT. Protein product: CASSLGEGNSPLHF. V usage is TRBV5-1 and J usage is TRBJ1-6, with D uncertain. The CDR3 length is 14 residues. V lost 0 bases to trimming and J lost 6 bases, with 7 bases between them. Germline lookup yields CDR1 SGHRS and CDR2 YFSETQ. Together with reference TRBV5-1 and TRBJ1-6, the CDR3 gives the full variable domain: KAGVTQTPRYLIKTRGQQVTLSCSPISGHRSVSWYQQTPGQGLQFLFEYFSETQRNKGNFPGRFSGRQFSNSRSEMNVSTLELGDSALYLCASSLGEGNSPLHFGNGTRLTVT.

The chain is built from TRBV7-2 and TRBJ2-7; the D gene is possibly TRBD1 (6 bases). Germline lookup yields CDR1 SGHTA and CDR2 FQGNSA. The length of the CDR3 is 14 residues. V lost 5 bases to trimming and J lost 7 bases, with 18 bases between them. The CDR3 loop reads CASSPDRSREEQYF. CDR3 coding DNA: TGTGCCAGCAGCCCTGACAGGTCCAGGGAAGAGCAGTACTTC.

V usage is TRBV29-1 and J usage is TRBJ2-1, with TRBD2 matching over 10 bases. This CDR3 has 18 amino acids. Germline CDR1 reads SQVTM; CDR2 reads ANQGSEA. After removal of 2 bases from V and 8 bases from J, the junction contained 18 bases not matched to a gene. The CDR3 DNA reads as TGCAGCGTTGAAAGGGCTAGCGGGGGACCTTTTATATGGGATGAGCAGTTCTTC. As protein: CSVERASGGPFIWDEQFF.

This clone was detected a few times. The chain recombines TRBV10-3 with TRBJ1-5; D unresolved. V was pared by 4 bases and J by 1 base, with 2 bases between. CDR1 is ENHRY, CDR2 SYGVKD, per germline. The CDR3 has 12 residues. The DNA for the CDR3 is TGTGCCATCAGTGCCAGCAATCAGCCCCAGCATTTT. Translation: CAISASNQPQHF.

V is TRBV4-2 and J is TRBJ2-3, with 12 bases lining up with TRBD2. CDR1 LGHNA and CDR2 YNFKEQ come from the germline V gene. The CDR3 has 17 amino acids. V lost 4 bases and J lost 5; bases outside the gene matches: 10. CDR3 loop: CASSRQTSGGGRDTQYF. CDR3 bases: TGTGCCAGCAGCCGACAGACTAGCGGGGGAGGGCGAGATACGCAGTATTTT.

The chain employs TRBV6-1 and TRBJ2-5; D may be TRBD1 or TRBD2 (5 bases each). The CDR3 loop spans 14 amino acids. V gave up 4 bases and J gave up 8 bases, with 17 bases separating them. Germline CDR1 and CDR2: MNHNS and SASEGT. CDR3 DNA: TGTGCCAGCAGTGGGGCAGGGAGTTCGGCAACCCAGTACTTC. Protein product: CASSGAGSSATQYF.

Only a few counts were recorded for this clone. The CDR3 DNA follows: TGTGCCAGCAGCTCGCCCCTGGACGGAAGCGGACATCGGGAGCTGTTTTTT. Translated: CASSSPLDGSGHRELFF. V is TRBV7-3 and J is TRBJ2-2, with D perhaps assigned TRBD1 or TRBD2 (5 bases each). Germline CDR1 SGHTA, CDR2 FQGTGA. The V end was cut by 4 bases, the J end by 9 bases, with 24 bases between. This CDR3 has 17 residues.

This chain connects TRBV28 to TRBJ2-1; tentatively, D is TRBD2 (6 bases). Trimming stripped 8 bases from V and 6 bases from J, with 17 bases between. Per germline, CDR1 MDHEN and CDR2 SYDVKM. CDR3 length equals 14 residues. The CDR3 DNA reads TGTGCCAGCGCGACCGCGGGGAAAGGCAATGAGCAGTTCTTC. Its translation is CASATAGKGNEQFF.

The CDR3 DNA sequence: TGTGCCAGCAGCTTAGTCCGGGACAATAGCAATCAGCCCCAGCATTTT. Amino acids: CASSLVRDNSNQPQHF. The rearrangement joins TRBV7-2 to TRBJ1-5; the D gene is possibly TRBD1 (6 bases). Germline assignment: CDR1 SGHTA and CDR2 FQGNSA. The V and J ends lost 1 base and 0 bases respectively, with 10 bases between them. CDR3 length: 16 residues.

The CDR3 reads CASSPDGTSGNTIYF. The CDR3 DNA follows: TGTGCCAGCAGCCCCGACGGAACCTCTGGAAACACCATATATTTT. V usage is TRBV7-2 and J usage is TRBJ1-3; D gene unclear. Trimming stripped 5 bases from V and 0 bases from J, with 11 bases between. CDR3 length: 15 amino acids. Per germline, CDR1 SGHTA and CDR2 FQGNSA.

The chain links TRBV30 to TRBJ1-2; TRBD1 is a possible D gene (5 bases). Germline CDR1 reads GTSNPN; CDR2 reads SVGIG (reference sequence). This CDR3 contains 12 residues. Trimming took 3 bases from V and 6 from J, leaving 11 bases between them. The chain's CDR3 is CAWRGGWDGYTF. The CDR3 DNA follows: TGTGCCTGGAGGGGGGGGTGGGATGGCTACACCTTC.

The genes are TRBV7-8 and TRBJ2-7; a weak D match, TRBD2 (6 bases). This CDR3 is 13 amino acids long. The V gene's germline CDR1 is SGHVS and CDR2 FQNEAQ. Trimming pared 3 bases from V and 2 bases from J, leaving 8 bases between. This chain's CDR3 is CASSFGGAYEQYF. Here the CDR3 DNA reads TGTGCCAGCAGCTTTGGCGGGGCCTACGAGCAGTACTTC.

This clone has a single count. This chain connects TRBV27 to TRBJ1-2; the match to TRBD1 covers 9 bases. CDR1 MNHEY and CDR2 SMNVEV come from the germline V gene (reference sequence). The CDR3 is 16 amino acids. V was clipped by 6 bases and J by 2 bases; unmatched bases: 10. The CDR3 sequence is CASSYGTGFPNYGYTF. In DNA form, the CDR3 reads TGTGCCAGCAGCTATGGGACAGGGTTTCCGAACTATGGCTACACCTTC.

The genes are TRBV7-9 and TRBJ2-7, with a tentative D call TRBD2 (5 bases). The CDR3 totals 15 residues. The V gene's germline CDR1 is SEHNR and CDR2 FQNEAQ (reference sequence). Trimming stripped 2 bases from V and 2 bases from J, with 13 bases between. DNA for the CDR3: TGTGCCAGCAGCTTATCCGTGGGGAGTGCCTACGAGCAGTACTTC. Its protein product is CASSLSVGSAYEQYF.